A single sample is the source of the 2 T cell receptor beta chains below, sequenced in a study of Graves' ophthalmopathy and Graves' hyperthyroidism. Scientists amplified the TCR beta CDR3 regions from RNA transcripts. The first round was an RT-PCR with HTBI primers, and the second round was a multiplex PCR. MiXCR, applied by TCRdb to the multiplex PCR reads, yields one record per CDR3 protein. The sample has more than 550,000 distinct CDR3 sequences, 35% to 50% seen once. What was sequenced was peripheral blood. These receptors originate from an adult man with Graves' ophthalmopathy.

The chain is built from TRBV20-1 and TRBJ1-1; tentative D call: TRBD1 (5 bases). Germline V gene lookup returns CDR1 DFQATT and CDR2 SNEGSKA (reference sequence). This CDR3 region has 14 residues. The V end lost 3 bases, the J end lost 0 bases, and 11 bases lay between the germline ends. The CDR3 is CSASGAGVNTEAFF. CDR3 nucleotides: TGCAGTGCTAGTGGGGCAGGAGTGAACACTGAAGCTTTCTTT.

This clonotype was counted between two and nine times. V is TRBV3-2 and J is TRBJ1-2. TRBV3-2 is a pseudogene. The CDR3 loop spans 16 amino acids. CDR3 DNA: TGTGCCAGCAGCCAACTCCCGTCGACGGACAACTATGGCTACACCTTC. As protein: CASSQLPSTDNYGYTF.